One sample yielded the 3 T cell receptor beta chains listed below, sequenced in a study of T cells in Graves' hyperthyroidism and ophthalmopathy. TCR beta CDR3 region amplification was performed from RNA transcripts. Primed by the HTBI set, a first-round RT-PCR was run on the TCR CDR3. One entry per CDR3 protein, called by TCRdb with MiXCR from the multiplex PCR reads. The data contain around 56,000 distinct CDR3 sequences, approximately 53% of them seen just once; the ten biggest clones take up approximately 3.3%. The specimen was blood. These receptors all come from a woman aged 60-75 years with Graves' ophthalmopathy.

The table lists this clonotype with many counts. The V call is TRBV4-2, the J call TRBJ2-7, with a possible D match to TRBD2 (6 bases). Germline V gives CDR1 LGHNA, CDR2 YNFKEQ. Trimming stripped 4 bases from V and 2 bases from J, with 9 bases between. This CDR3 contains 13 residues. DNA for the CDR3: TGTGCCAGCAGCCGAGGACTACCCTACGAGCAGTACTTC. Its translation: CASSRGLPYEQYF.

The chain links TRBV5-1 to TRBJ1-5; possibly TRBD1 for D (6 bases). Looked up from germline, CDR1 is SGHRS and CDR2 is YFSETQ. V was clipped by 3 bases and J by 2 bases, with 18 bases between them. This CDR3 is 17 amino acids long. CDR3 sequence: CASSYGRGGLGNQPQHF. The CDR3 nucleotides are TGCGCCAGCAGCTATGGAAGGGGGGGGCTGGGCAATCAGCCCCAGCATTTT.

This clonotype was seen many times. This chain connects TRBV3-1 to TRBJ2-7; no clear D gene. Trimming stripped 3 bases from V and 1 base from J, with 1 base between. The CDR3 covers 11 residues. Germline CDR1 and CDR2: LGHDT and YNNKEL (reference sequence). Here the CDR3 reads CASSQSYEQYF. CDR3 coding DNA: TGTGCCAGCAGCCAGTCCTACGAGCAGTACTTC.